Listed below are T cell receptor beta chains from one sample, sequenced in a study of T cells expressing NK-cell markers. TCRdb reworked the 5' RACE reads into one entry per CDR3 protein, no DNA. The sample holds approximately 150,000 distinct CDR3 sequences. Source material: blood T cells: a sorted CD56 or NKG2C T cell subset, CD4+ or CD8+ T cells, or bulk PBMC T cells (not recorded which). Source of these receptors: a man aged 18 to 35 in good health. CDR3s include the opening cysteine and the closing phenylalanine or tryptophan.

>TRBV18|TRBJ2-5
CASSPPIRDSETQYF
>TRBV6-1|TRBJ1-2
CASRPHTGVNYGYTF
>TRBV24-1|TRBJ2-5
CATSDHGQGTTETQYF
>TRBV29-1|TRBJ1-2
CSVEEGDGYTF
>TRBV20-1|TRBJ2-2
CSARHPPSGLAGANGELFF
>TRBV4-3|TRBJ2-2
CASRDTYTGELFF
>TRBV20-1|TRBJ2-3
CSAREYRGYSTDTQYF
>TRBV23-1|TRBJ2-6
CASSQSLPGGPIRSSGANVLTF
>TRBV5-5|TRBJ2-7
CASTGGHSYEQYF
>TRBV7-9|TRBJ2-3
CASSPPQGRSTDTQYF